The table lists the clone carrying this TCR beta chain with a few counts. Its antigen is undetermined. CDR3 length: 15 residues. V dropped 4 bases and J dropped 8 bases, with 20 bases sitting between them. The germline gives CDR1 SGHVS, CDR2 FQNEAQ. The record originates from a study of blood T cells in healthy people across ages. General study results and limits: The unsorted PBMCs prevented any conclusive comparison of naive versus antigen-experienced cells. In these data, TCR beta diversity tracked strongly with naive T cell percentage.

Primers used in a second PCR of roughly 6 to 12 cycles were a sample-barcoded 5' primer and a J-beta primer mix. From the 5' RACE reads, TCRdb called clonotypes with MiXCR, one entry per CDR3 protein. The sample has some 900,000 distinct CDR3 sequences, more than 25% seen once. No fewer than 5 micrograms of total RNA were isolated from every sample. This TCR was sampled from an elderly woman in good health. Specimen: blood. V usage is TRBV7-8 and J usage is TRBJ1-2, with a tentative D call TRBD1 (5 bases). Written as DNA, the CDR3 is TGTGCCAGCAGCTACCGGGGGGGGATCAGTGGGGGCTACACCTTC. This encodes CASSYRGGISGGYTF.